The clone carrying this T cell receptor (beta chain) showed up just once. CDR3 length equals 15 residues. The V and J ends lost 1 base and 4 bases, in that order; junction bases with no gene match: 6. Germline V gives CDR1 SGHTA, CDR2 FQGNSA. These data come from a study of blood T cell repertoires in COVID-19. Some clones are missing from TCRdb's copy, which holds only in-frame ones; the method was immunoSEQ multiplex PCR. Of 250,000 to 300,000 clones in the sample, about 88% are singletons; the top ten hold approximately 6.6%. Those enrolled, adults aged roughly 18 to 89 years, came from about two dozen US areas.

Sequenced material: PBMCs or T cells enriched from blood (not recorded which). The rearrangement joins TRBV7-2 to TRBJ2-5; 7 bases agree with TRBD2. This receptor was identified in a woman aged 45-65 years who had been exposed to COVID-19. CDR3: CASSLEGTTRETQYF. The CDR3 coding sequence is TGTGCCAGCAGCTTAGAAGGGACTACGCGAGAGACCCAGTACTTC. Filled out from reference TRBV7-2 and TRBJ2-5, the complete variable domain reads GAGVSQSPSNKVTEKGKDVELRCDPISGHTALYWYRQSLGQGLEFLIYFQGNSAPDKSGLPSDRFSAERTGGSVSTLTIQRTQQEDSAVYLCASSLEGTTRETQYFGPGTRLLVL.